The subject of this entry is one T cell receptor beta chain. There is no known antigen for this receptor. No base quality information exists; no much larger clone differs at one position. Whole blood was collected in K2EDTA tubes by collaborating institutions according to the institutions' own protocols. For TCRbeta analysis, collaborators shipped samples in one of three forms: frozen whole blood, isolated PBMCs, or DNA extracted from either of those sample types. The sample comes from a study of blood T cell repertoires in COVID-19 (dated by TCRdb to 2018 to 2020). Study-wide context: Collaborator samples came from the United States, Italy and Spain and covered acute and convalescent phases of COVID-19. Where HLA class I and class II types were available, the types were taken from metadata supplied by the sample provider, not from assay-based typing. The repertoires were released in a freely available public database meant as a resource for research on the immune response to SARS-CoV-2. Samples came from the ongoing ImmuneRACE study (first 160 participants) plus 1,254 subjects from 6 global collaborators. The dataset comprised deeply sampled blood TCRbeta repertoires from subjects exposed to, actively infected with, or recovered from COVID-19. Sample metadata almost always included a de-identified subject ID, COVID-19 status, age in years and sex. The prospective study material was composed of cDNA or gDNA derived from T cells, B-cell-depleted T cells, or PBMCs. Overall results and qualifications from the work: The quantity of clinical and demographic metadata differed by source and by participant and was supplied without curation.

Germline trimming: 4 bases from V, 0 bases from J; junction bases outside gene matches: 2. There are 15 amino acids in the CDR3, from cysteine to phenylalanine inclusive. Only the CDR3 region is kept as DNA, spanning 45 bases read in frame from base 1. Via the germline V gene, CDR1 is KGHSY and CDR2 FQNENV. The immunoSEQ Assay, a bias-controlled multiplex PCR, was used to amplify TCRbeta CDR3 regions from genomic DNA. Under the source paper's analysis protocol: Nucleated cell counts per sample were estimated from amplification of reference gene primers within the assay. To quantify the absolute abundance of each unique TCRbeta CDR3 rearrangement, sequence reads were collapsed and filtered. Productive Simpson clonality was computed per sample as the square root of Simpson's diversity index over productive rearrangements. TCRdb took over this immuneACCESS table, retaining in-frame rearrangements with V and J assigned. Such tables are incomplete; in checked studies, under half of the missing clones stem from an unresolved V gene, and the remainder is unexplained. V and J calls and clone size are copied from that table; D and trimming were computed from the DNA. The sample yields under 100,000 clones; more than 75% were counted once. Roughly a tenth of the sample is held by the ten biggest clonotypes.

This TCR was recovered from a man aged 55-75 years with acute or convalescent COVID-19. The receptor chain draws on TRBV16 and TRBJ2-4, with 8 junctional bases fitting TRBD1. The sample comprised peripheral blood. Here is the DNA: TGTGCCAGCAGCCCCGGGACAGGAGCCAAAAACATTCAGTACTTC. Translated, it reads CASSPGTGAKNIQYF. The CDR3 plus the reference TRBV16 and TRBJ2-4 genes for the other parts give the full variable domain: GEEVAQTPKHLVRGEGQKAKLYCAPIKGHSYVFWYQQVLKNEFKFLISFQNENVFDETGMPKERFSAKCLPNSPCSLEIQATKLEDSAVYFCASSPGTGAKNIQYFGAGTRLSVL.